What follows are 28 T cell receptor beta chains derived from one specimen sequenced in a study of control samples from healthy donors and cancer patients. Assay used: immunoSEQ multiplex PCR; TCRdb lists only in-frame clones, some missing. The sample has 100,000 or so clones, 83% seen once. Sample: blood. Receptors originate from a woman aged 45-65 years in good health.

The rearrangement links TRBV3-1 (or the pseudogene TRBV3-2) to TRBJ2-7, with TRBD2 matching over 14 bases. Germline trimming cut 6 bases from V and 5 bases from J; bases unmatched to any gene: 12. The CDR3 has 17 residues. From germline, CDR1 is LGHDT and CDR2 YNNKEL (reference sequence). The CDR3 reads CASSYSGTSGGEHEQYF. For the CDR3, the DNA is TGTGCCAGCAGTTACTCCGGGACTAGCGGGGGAGAGCACGAGCAGTACTTC.

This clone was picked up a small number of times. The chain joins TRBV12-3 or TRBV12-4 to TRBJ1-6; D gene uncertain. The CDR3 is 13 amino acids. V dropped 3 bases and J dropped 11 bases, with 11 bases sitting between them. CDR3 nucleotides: TGTGCCAGCAGTTTCAACCCCGGCGCACCCCTCCACTTT. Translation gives CASSFNPGAPLHF.

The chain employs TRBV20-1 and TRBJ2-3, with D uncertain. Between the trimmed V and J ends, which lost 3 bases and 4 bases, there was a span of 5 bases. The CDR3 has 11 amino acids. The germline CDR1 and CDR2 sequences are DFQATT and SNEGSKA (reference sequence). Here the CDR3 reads CSARFPDTQYF. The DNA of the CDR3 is TGCAGTGCTAGGTTCCCAGATACGCAGTATTTT.

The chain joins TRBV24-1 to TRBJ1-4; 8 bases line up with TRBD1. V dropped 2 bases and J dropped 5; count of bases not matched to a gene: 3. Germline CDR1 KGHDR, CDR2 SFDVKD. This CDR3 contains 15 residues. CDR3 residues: CATSDSTGVNEKLFF. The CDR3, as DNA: TGTGCCACCAGTGATTCGACAGGGGTCAATGAAAAACTGTTTTTT.

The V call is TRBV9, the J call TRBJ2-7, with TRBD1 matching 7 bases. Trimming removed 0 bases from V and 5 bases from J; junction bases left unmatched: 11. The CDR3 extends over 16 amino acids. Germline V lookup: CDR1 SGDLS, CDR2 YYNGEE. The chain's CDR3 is CASSVGGGAYTHEQYF. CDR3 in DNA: TGTGCCAGCAGCGTAGGAGGGGGCGCTTATACCCACGAGCAGTACTTC. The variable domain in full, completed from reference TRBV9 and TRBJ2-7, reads DSGVTQTPKHLITATGQRVTLRCSPRSGDLSVYWYQQSLDQGLQFLIQYYNGEERAKGNILERFSAQQFPDLHSELNLSSLELGDSALYFCASSVGGGAYTHEQYFGPGTRLTVT.

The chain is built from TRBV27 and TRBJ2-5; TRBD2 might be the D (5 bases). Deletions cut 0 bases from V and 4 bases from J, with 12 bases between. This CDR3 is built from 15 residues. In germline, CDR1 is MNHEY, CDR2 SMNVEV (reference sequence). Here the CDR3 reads CASSLSLVSLETQYF. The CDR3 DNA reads TGTGCCAGCAGTTTATCACTAGTTTCTTTAGAGACCCAGTACTTC.

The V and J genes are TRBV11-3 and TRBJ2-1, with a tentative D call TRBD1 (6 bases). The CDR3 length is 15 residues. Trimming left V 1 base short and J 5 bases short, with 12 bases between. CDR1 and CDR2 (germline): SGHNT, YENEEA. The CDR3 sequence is CASSLVLGQNNEQFF. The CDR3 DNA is TGTGCCAGCAGCTTAGTACTAGGACAGAACAATGAGCAGTTCTTC.

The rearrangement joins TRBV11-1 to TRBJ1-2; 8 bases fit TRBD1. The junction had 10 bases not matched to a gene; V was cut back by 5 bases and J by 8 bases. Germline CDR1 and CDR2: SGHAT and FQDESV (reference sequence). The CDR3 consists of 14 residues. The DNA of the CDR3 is TGTGCCAGCAGCCTGGGACAGGTGGCTGAAGGCTACACCTTC. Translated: CASSLGQVAEGYTF. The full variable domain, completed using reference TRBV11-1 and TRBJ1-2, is EAEVAQSPRYKITEKSQAVAFWCDPISGHATLYWYRQILGQGPELLVQFQDESVVDDSQLPKDRFSAERLKGVDSTLKIQPAELGDSAMYLCASSLGQVAEGYTFGSGTRLTVV.

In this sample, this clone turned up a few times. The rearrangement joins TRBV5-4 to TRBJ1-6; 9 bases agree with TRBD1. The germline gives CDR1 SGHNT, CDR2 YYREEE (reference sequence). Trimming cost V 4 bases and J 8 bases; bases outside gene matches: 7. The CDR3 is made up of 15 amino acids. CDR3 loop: CASSPGQGSDSPLHF. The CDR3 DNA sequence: TGTGCCAGCAGCCCAGGACAGGGGTCGGATTCACCCCTCCACTTT.

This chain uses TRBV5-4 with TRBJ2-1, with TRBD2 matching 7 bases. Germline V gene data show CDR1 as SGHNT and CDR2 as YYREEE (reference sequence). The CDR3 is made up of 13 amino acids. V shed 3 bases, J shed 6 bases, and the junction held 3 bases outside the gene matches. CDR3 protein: CASSSSGANEQFF. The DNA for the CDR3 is TGTGCCAGCAGCTCTAGCGGCGCCAATGAGCAGTTCTTC. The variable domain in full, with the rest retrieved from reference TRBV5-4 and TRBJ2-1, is ETGVTQSPTHLIKTRGQQVTLRCSSQSGHNTVSWYQQALGQGPQFIFQYYREEENGRGNFPPRFSGLQFPNYSSELNVNALELDDSALYLCASSSSGANEQFFGPGTRLTVL.

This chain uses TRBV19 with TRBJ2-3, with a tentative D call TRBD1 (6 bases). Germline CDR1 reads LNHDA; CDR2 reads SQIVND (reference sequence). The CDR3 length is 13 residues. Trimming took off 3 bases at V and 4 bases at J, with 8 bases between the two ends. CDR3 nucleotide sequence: TGTGCCAGTAGTATCGAGGGGGCAGATACGCAGTATTTT. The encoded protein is CASSIEGADTQYF.

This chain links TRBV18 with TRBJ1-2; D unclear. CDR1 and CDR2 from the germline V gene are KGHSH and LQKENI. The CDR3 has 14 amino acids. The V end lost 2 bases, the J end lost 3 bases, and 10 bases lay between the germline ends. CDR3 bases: TGTGCCAGCTCACCATCTCTTCAAGACTATGGCTACACCTTC. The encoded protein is CASSPSLQDYGYTF.

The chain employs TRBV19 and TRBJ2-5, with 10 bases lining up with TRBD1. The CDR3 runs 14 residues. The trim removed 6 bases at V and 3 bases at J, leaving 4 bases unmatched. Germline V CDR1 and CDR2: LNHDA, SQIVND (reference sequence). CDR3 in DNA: TGTGCCAGTAGGGGGGACAGGGGTAAAGAGACCCAGTACTTC. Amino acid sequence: CASRGDRGKETQYF. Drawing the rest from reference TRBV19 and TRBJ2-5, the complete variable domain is DGGITQSPKYLFRKEGQNVTLSCEQNLNHDAMYWYRQDPGQGLRLIYYSQIVNDFQKGDIAEGYSVSREKKESFPLTVTSAQKNPTAFYLCASRGDRGKETQYFGPGTRLLVL.

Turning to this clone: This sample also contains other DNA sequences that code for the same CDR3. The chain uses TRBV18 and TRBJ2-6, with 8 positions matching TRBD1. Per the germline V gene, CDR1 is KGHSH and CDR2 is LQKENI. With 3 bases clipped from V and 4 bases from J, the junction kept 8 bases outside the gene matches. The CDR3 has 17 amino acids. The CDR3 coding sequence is TGTGCCAGCTCACCCGGGCAGGGGGCGCGGGGGGCCAACGTCCTGACTTTC. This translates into CASSPGQGARGANVLTF. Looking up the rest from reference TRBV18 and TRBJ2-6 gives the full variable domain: NAGVMQNPRHLVRRRGQEARLRCSPMKGHSHVYWYRQLPEEGLKFMVYLQKENIIDESGMPKERFSAEFPKEGPSILRIQQVVRGDSAAYFCASSPGQGARGANVLTFGAGSRLTVL.

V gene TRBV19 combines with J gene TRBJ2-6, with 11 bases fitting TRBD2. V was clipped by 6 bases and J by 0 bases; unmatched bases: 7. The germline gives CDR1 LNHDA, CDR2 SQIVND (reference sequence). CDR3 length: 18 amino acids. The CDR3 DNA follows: TGTGCCAGTAGCTCGACTAGCGGGGTGAGCTCTGGGGCCAACGTCCTGACTTTC. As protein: CASSSTSGVSSGANVLTF.

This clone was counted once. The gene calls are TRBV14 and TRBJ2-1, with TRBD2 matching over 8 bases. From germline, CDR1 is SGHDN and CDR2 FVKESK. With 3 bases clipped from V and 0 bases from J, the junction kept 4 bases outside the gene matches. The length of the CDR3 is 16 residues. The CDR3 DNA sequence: TGTGCCAGCAGCCATCTTAGCGGGACCTCCTACAATGAGCAGTTCTTC. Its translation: CASSHLSGTSYNEQFF.

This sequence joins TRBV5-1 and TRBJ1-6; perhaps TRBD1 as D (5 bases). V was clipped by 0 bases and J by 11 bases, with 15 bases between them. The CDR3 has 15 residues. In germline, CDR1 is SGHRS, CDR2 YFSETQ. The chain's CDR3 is CASSLGSDTITPLHF. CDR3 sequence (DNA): TGCGCCAGCAGCTTGGGCTCGGACACAATTACACCCCTCCACTTT.

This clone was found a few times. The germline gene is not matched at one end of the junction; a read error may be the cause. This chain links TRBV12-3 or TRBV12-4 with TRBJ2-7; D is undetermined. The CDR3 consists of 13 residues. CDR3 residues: CASSLVSSHEQYF. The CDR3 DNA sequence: TGTGCCAGCAGTTTGGTATCCTCCCACGAGCAGTACTTC.

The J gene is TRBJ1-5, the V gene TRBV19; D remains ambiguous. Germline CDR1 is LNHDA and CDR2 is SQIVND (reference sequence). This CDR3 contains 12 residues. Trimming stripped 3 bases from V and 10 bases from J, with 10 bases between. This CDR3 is CASSMAASPQHF. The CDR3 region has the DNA TGTGCCAGTAGTATGGCCGCCTCTCCCCAGCATTTT.

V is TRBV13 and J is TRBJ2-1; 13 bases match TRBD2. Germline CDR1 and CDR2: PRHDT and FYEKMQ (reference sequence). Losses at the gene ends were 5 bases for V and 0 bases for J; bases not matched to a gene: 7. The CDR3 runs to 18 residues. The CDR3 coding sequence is TGTGCCAGCAGCCCAGGACTAGCGGGGGACTACTCCTACAATGAGCAGTTCTTC. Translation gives CASSPGLAGDYSYNEQFF.

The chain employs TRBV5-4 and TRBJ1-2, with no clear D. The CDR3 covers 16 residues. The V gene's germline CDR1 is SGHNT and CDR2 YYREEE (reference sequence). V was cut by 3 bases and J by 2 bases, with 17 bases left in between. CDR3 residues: CASSSVVGPSNYGYTF. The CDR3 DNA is TGTGCCAGCAGCTCGGTGGTCGGGCCCTCAAACTATGGCTACACCTTC.

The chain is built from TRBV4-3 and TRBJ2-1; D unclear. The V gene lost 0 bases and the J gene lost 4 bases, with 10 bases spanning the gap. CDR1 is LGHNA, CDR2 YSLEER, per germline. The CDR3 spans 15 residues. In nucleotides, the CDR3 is TGCGCCAGCAGCCAAGATCATGTTCAATACAATGAGCAGTTCTTC. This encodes CASSQDHVQYNEQFF.

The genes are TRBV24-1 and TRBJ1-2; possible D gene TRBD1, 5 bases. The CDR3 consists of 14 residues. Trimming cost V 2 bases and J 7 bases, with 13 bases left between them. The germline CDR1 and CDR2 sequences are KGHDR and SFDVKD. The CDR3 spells CATSDSLGGSGYTF. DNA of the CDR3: TGTGCCACCAGTGATTCCCTTGGGGGGTCTGGCTACACCTTC.

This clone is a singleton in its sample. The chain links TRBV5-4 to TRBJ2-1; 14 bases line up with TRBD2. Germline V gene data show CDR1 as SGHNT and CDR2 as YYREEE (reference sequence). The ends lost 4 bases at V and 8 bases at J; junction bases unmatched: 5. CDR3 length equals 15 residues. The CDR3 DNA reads TGTGCCAGCAGCAAGACTAGCGGGAGGGGCGATGAGCAGTTCTTC. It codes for CASSKTSGRGDEQFF.

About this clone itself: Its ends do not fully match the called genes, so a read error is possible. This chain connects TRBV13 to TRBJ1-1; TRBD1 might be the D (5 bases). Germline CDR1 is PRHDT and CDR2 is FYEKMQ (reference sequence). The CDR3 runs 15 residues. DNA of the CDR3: TGTTCCAGCAGACATCGGGGCGCTGTGAACACTGAAGCTTTCTTT. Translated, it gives CSSRHRGAVNTEAFF.

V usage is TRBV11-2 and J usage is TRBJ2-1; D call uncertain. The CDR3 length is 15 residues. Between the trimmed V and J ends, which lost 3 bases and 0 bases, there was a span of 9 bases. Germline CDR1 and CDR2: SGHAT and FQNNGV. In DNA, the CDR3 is TGTGCCAGCAGCTTTGAGCGTAGCTCCTACAATGAGCAGTTCTTC. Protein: CASSFERSSYNEQFF.

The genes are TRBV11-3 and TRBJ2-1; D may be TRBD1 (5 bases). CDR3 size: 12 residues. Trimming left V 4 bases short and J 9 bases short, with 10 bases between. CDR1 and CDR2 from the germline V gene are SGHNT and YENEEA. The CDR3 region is CASSYQGPEQFF. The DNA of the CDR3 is TGTGCCAGCAGCTATCAGGGTCCTGAGCAGTTCTTC.

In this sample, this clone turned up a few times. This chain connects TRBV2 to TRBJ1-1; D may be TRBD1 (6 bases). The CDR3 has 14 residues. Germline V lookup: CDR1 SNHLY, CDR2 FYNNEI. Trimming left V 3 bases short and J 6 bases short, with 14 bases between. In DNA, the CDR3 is TGTGCCAGCAGTGATGGGGGGCGCGAGGCTGAAGCTTTCTTT. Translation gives CASSDGGREAEAFF.